This T cell receptor beta chain was found in a study of CD8 T cells in Susac syndrome. This clonotype was detected once. Random hexamers primed reverse transcription of about 0.45 to 1 ug RNA. TCRdb re-called the immunoSEQ multiplex PCR reads through MiXCR, storing one row per CDR3 protein. Of approximately 210,000 distinct CDR3 sequences in the sample, approximately 94% were seen once. The CDR3 is 14 amino acids. Trimming removed 4 bases from V and 7 bases from J, with 16 bases in between. The germline V gene has CDR1 MNHEY and CDR2 SVGEGT. The rearrangement joins TRBV6-2 or TRBV6-3 to TRBJ1-1; D may be TRBD1 (6 bases). The sequence was collected from a human donor with Susac syndrome. Material for sequencing was CD4+ T cells from PBMCs. CDR3 residues: CASSLNRDIGEAFF. CDR3 DNA sequence: TGTGCCAGCAGTTTAAACAGGGATATCGGTGAAGCTTTCTTT.